The next 27 T cell receptor beta chains were all read from a single sample in a study of shared clonotypes between healthy human individuals. TCRdb keeps only in-frame clones here, not all; method: immunoSEQ multiplex PCR. The sample has 2 million to 2.5 million clones, over 85% seen once. The specimen sequenced was naive CD4+ T cells from PBMCs. Specified subset: CD45RA+ positively selected. These receptors all stem from a man younger than 35 in good health. Some clones in this sample may be carry-over from other donors' samples.

The chain has TRBV29-1 and TRBJ1-2; unclear D gene. V was pared by 4 bases and J by 3 bases, with 9 bases between. CDR3 length: 12 amino acids. In germline, CDR1 is SQVTM, CDR2 ANQGSEA. The CDR3 nucleotides are TGCAGCGTTGGGGATACGTACTATGGCTACACCTTC. It is translated as CSVGDTYYGYTF.

V and J are TRBV6-4 and TRBJ2-7, with 7 bases matching TRBD2. The CDR3 length is 15 residues. V shed 2 bases, J shed 3 bases, and the junction held 7 bases outside the gene matches. Germline V gene sequence: CDR1 MRHNA, CDR2 SNTAGT. CDR3 sequence reads: CASSDPPAGIYEQYF. The CDR3 coding sequence is TGTGCCAGCAGTGACCCGCCAGCGGGGATCTACGAGCAGTACTTC.

This rearrangement joins TRBV2 to TRBJ1-1; weak D call: TRBD1 (5 bases). CDR1 is SNHLY and CDR2 is FYNNEI in the germline V gene. The CDR3 is 15 residues long. The V gene lost 5 bases and the J gene lost 5 bases, with 18 bases spanning the gap. CDR3 sequence: CASSPLDTRGTEAFF. CDR3 coding DNA: TGTGCCAGCAGTCCTCTGGACACACGCGGGACTGAAGCTTTCTTT. The full variable domain, completed using reference TRBV2 and TRBJ1-1, is EPEVTQTPSHQVTQMGQEVILRCVPISNHLYFYWYRQILGQKVEFLVSFYNNEISEKSEIFDDQFSVERPDGSNFTLKIRSTKLEDSAMYFCASSPLDTRGTEAFFGQGTRLTVV.

About this clone: This CDR3 is also generated by other DNA sequences in the sample. The chain links TRBV5-1 to TRBJ1-1; a possible D gene is TRBD1 (5 bases). Germline V gene data show CDR1 as SGHRS and CDR2 as YFSETQ. V gave up 5 bases and J gave up 0 bases, with 8 bases separating them. This CDR3 spans 13 amino acids. The CDR3 protein is CASSEGMNTEAFF. The CDR3 bases are TGCGCCAGCAGTGAGGGGATGAACACTGAAGCTTTCTTT.

The sample holds one count of this clone. The chain links TRBV11-2 to TRBJ2-5; 7 bases match TRBD2. Gene TRBJ2-7 matches the end of the DNA better, so the J call may be wrong. The CDR3 has 16 amino acids. CDR1 is SGHAT, CDR2 FQNNGV, per germline. The CDR3 reads CASRPPPAGNFYEQYF. For the CDR3, the DNA is TGTGCCAGTCGGCCGCCCCCAGCGGGAAACTTCTACGAGCAGTACTTC.

The chain joins TRBV28 to TRBJ1-3; TRBD1 is a possible D gene (5 bases). This CDR3 is built from 11 residues. Per the germline V gene, CDR1 is MDHEN and CDR2 is SYDVKM. Deletions cut 6 bases from V and 12 bases from J, with 12 bases between. For the CDR3, the DNA is TGTGCCAGCAGGCTCCGGGACGGCATATATTTT. This translates into CASRLRDGIYF. The variable domain in full, completed from reference TRBV28 and TRBJ1-3, reads DVKVTQSSRYLVKRTGEKVFLECVQDMDHENMFWYRQDPGLGLRLIYFSYDVKMKEKGDIPEGYSVSREKKERFSLILESASTNQTSMYLCASRLRDGIYFGEGSWLTVV.

The V and J genes are TRBV5-6 and TRBJ2-5; 9 bases match TRBD1. J gave up 2 bases and V 0 bases, and 2 bases lay outside the gene matches. The CDR3 is 15 amino acids. CDR1 and CDR2 from the germline V gene are SGHDT and YYEEEE. CDR3 sequence reads: CASSLETGGQETQYF. The CDR3 DNA is TGTGCCAGCAGCTTGGAGACAGGGGGGCAAGAGACCCAGTACTTC.

V is TRBV18 and J is TRBJ1-1; maybe TRBD1 (5 bases). V was trimmed by 3 bases and J by 4 bases, leaving 9 bases between them. The CDR3 loop spans 13 amino acids. Looked up from germline, CDR1 is KGHSH and CDR2 is LQKENI. CDR3 nucleotides: TGTGCCAGCTCACCCCGACAGTCCACTGAAGCTTTCTTT. This sequence encodes CASSPRQSTEAFF.

The genes are TRBV7-3 and TRBJ2-3; D ambiguous. The CDR3 is made up of 14 amino acids. CDR1 is SGHTA, CDR2 FQGTGA, per germline. Between the trimmed V and J ends, which lost 5 bases and 6 bases, there was a span of 15 bases. CDR3 nucleotide sequence: TGTGCCAGCAGCCCTCGGGCTACCTCGGATACGCAGTATTTT. This encodes CASSPRATSDTQYF.

The rearrangement links TRBV28 to TRBJ1-5, with TRBD1 as a possible D gene (5 bases). Per the germline V gene, CDR1 is MDHEN and CDR2 is SYDVKM. There are 15 residues in the CDR3. Trimming shortened V by 5 bases and J by 2 bases, and 13 bases separated the two germline ends. The CDR3 nucleotides read TGTGCCAGCAGTCCGGGGGGATATGGCAATCAGCCCCAGCATTTT. Translated: CASSPGGYGNQPQHF.

This clone was observed once. The V gene is TRBV5-1, the J gene TRBJ1-4; the D gene is possibly TRBD1 (6 bases). CDR1 is SGHRS and CDR2 is YFSETQ in the germline V gene. CDR3 length: 15 amino acids. V dropped 5 bases and J dropped 6 bases, with 17 bases sitting between them. CDR3 sequence: CASRQTGLTDEKLFF. DNA for the CDR3: TGCGCCAGCAGACAGACAGGTTTAACAGATGAAAAACTGTTTTTT.

The chain combines TRBV28 with TRBJ1-4; D not resolved. V lost 2 bases, J lost 12 bases, and 13 bases lay in between. Germline CDR1 reads MDHEN; CDR2 reads SYDVKM. This CDR3 contains 13 residues. The CDR3 reads CASSLVFPSELFF. The CDR3 nucleotides read TGTGCCAGCAGTTTAGTTTTCCCCAGCGAACTGTTTTTT.

This chain links TRBV4-1 with TRBJ1-1; D unclear. V lost 3 bases, J lost 1 base, and 12 bases lay in between. Germline loops: CDR1 MGHRA, CDR2 YSYEKL. The CDR3 runs to 15 residues. CDR3 in amino acids: CASSHRRVANTEAFF. In nucleotides, the CDR3 is TGCGCCAGCAGCCACCGGAGGGTGGCGAACACTGAAGCTTTCTTT.

The rearrangement links TRBV7-2 to TRBJ2-3; no clear D gene. The CDR3 spans 13 residues. The V gene lost 1 base and the J gene lost 4 bases, with 6 bases spanning the gap. The germline V gene encodes CDR1 SGHTA and CDR2 FQGNSA. DNA for the CDR3: TGTGCCAGCAGCTTAGTTTTCGCAGATACGCAGTATTTT. Residues: CASSLVFADTQYF.

The CDR3 loop is CASSFPSGSEYF. The CDR3 nucleotides read TGTGCCAGCAGTTTTCCTAGCGGGAGTGAGTACTTC. The V gene is TRBV28, the J gene TRBJ2-7; 10 bases map to TRBD2. This CDR3 is built from 12 residues. With V trimmed by 3 bases and J by 11 bases, 4 bases remained unmatched. CDR1 and CDR2 (germline): MDHEN, SYDVKM.

This sequence joins TRBV7-2 and TRBJ2-3, with a tentative D call TRBD2 (6 bases). Trimming left V 1 base short and J 2 bases short, with 13 bases between. Germline CDR1 reads SGHTA; CDR2 reads FQGNSA. The CDR3 consists of 16 residues. The CDR3: CASSLVGSGNTDTQYF. The CDR3 coding sequence is TGTGCCAGCAGCTTAGTAGGTAGCGGTAACACAGATACGCAGTATTTT.

This sequence joins TRBV28 and TRBJ2-7; D is unclear. V lost 9 bases and J lost 0, with 9 bases in between. The germline V gene has CDR1 MDHEN and CDR2 SYDVKM. This CDR3 has 12 amino acids. For the CDR3, the DNA is TGTGCCAGTAGGAGCCACTCCTACGAGCAGTACTTC. This gives the protein CASRSHSYEQYF.

The CDR3 loop reads CASSLRVGSEQYF. In DNA form, the CDR3 reads TGTGCCAGCAGCCTTCGGGTCGGGAGCGAGCAGTACTTC. The rearrangement uses TRBV9 and TRBJ2-7; D might be TRBD2 (6 bases). V lost 4 bases to trimming and J lost 6 bases, with 14 bases between them. Germline V gene sequence: CDR1 SGDLS, CDR2 YYNGEE. The CDR3 has 13 amino acids.

As concerns this clone: Other nucleotide sequences from this sample produce the same CDR3. The V call is TRBV5-1, the J call TRBJ2-3; 7 nucleotides align to TRBD2. Germline V CDR1 and CDR2: SGHRS, YFSETQ. The CDR3 has 14 residues. V lost 2 bases, J lost 1 base, and 1 base stayed unmatched. The CDR3 spells CASSFSGGTDTQYF. CDR3 coding DNA: TGCGCCAGCAGCTTCAGCGGGGGCACAGATACGCAGTATTTT.

This chain joins TRBV11-3 and TRBJ2-2; D is undetermined. This CDR3 comprises 13 residues. Germline CDR1 reads SGHNT; CDR2 reads YENEEA. V dropped 2 bases and J dropped 7 bases, with 8 bases sitting between them. The CDR3 DNA reads TGTGCCAGCAGCTTAATTTCTGGCGGGGAGCTGTTTTTT. It encodes CASSLISGGELFF. The whole variable domain, filled in from reference TRBV11-3 and TRBJ2-2, reads EAGVVQSPRYKIIEKKQPVAFWCNPISGHNTLYWYLQNLGQGPELLIRYENEEAVDDSQLPKDRFSAERLKGVDSTLKIQPAELGDSAVYLCASSLISGGELFFGEGSRLTVL.

This rearrangement joins TRBV7-9 to TRBJ2-5; 8 bases fit TRBD1. Looked up from germline, CDR1 is SEHNR and CDR2 is FQNEAQ (reference sequence). This CDR3 is 15 amino acids long. J gave up 4 bases and V 1 base, and 5 bases lay outside the gene matches. Here the CDR3 reads CASSLGTGNGETQYF. As DNA, the CDR3 is TGTGCCAGCAGCTTAGGGACAGGGAATGGAGAGACCCAGTACTTC.

The rearrangement links TRBV7-2 to TRBJ1-5; a possible D gene is TRBD1 (5 bases). V was trimmed by 0 bases and J by 3 bases, leaving 9 bases between them. The CDR3 spans 15 residues. The germline V gene encodes CDR1 SGHTA and CDR2 FQGNSA. CDR3 sequence (DNA): TGTGCCAGCAGCTTAGCGGGGGGACCCAATCAGCCCCAGCATTTT. As protein: CASSLAGGPNQPQHF.

The chain employs TRBV27 and TRBJ1-5; D ambiguous. In germline, CDR1 is MNHEY, CDR2 SMNVEV (reference sequence). V dropped 0 bases and J dropped 0 bases, with 9 bases sitting between them. The CDR3 length is 16 residues. CDR3 DNA: TGTGCCAGCAGTTTATCGGTCAGAAATAGCAATCAGCCCCAGCATTTT. This translates into CASSLSVRNSNQPQHF.

V gene TRBV7-7 combines with J gene TRBJ2-3; 11 positions agree with TRBD2. Germline CDR1 is SSHAT and CDR2 is FNYEAQ (reference sequence). The length of the CDR3 is 14 residues. The V segment lost 5 bases and the J segment 3 bases; nucleotides outside the gene matches: 1. The CDR3 nucleotides read TGTGCCAGCAGCCCTAGCGGGAGGACAGATACGCAGTATTTT. Protein product: CASSPSGRTDTQYF.

The chain is built from TRBV7-2 and TRBJ2-2; 13 bases map to TRBD2. Germline V CDR1 and CDR2: SGHTA, FQGNSA. The CDR3 covers 16 residues. Trimming took 5 bases from V and 4 from J; bases not matched to a gene: 4. The CDR3 DNA is TGTGCCAGCAGCCGACGACTAGCGGGAGGCACCGGGGAGCTGTTTTTT. Its protein product is CASSRRLAGGTGELFF.

The V and J genes are TRBV28 and TRBJ1-2; no clear D. The CDR3 has 14 amino acids. CDR1 is MDHEN, CDR2 SYDVKM, per germline. V gave up 8 bases and J gave up 8 bases, with 21 bases separating them. CDR3 DNA: TGTGCCAGCTCGACGATCCCAGGAGTGGGGGGCTACACCTTC. Translation gives CASSTIPGVGGYTF.

The DNA of the CDR3 is TGCAGCGTTGAAGATCCCCGTCTTTACGCTGAGCAGTTCTTC. Translating gives CSVEDPRLYAEQFF. The rearrangement uses TRBV29-1 and TRBJ2-1; the D is unclear. The CDR3 is 14 residues long. V shed 0 bases and J shed 9 bases, with 15 bases lying between them. Germline CDR1 reads SQVTM; CDR2 reads ANQGSEA.